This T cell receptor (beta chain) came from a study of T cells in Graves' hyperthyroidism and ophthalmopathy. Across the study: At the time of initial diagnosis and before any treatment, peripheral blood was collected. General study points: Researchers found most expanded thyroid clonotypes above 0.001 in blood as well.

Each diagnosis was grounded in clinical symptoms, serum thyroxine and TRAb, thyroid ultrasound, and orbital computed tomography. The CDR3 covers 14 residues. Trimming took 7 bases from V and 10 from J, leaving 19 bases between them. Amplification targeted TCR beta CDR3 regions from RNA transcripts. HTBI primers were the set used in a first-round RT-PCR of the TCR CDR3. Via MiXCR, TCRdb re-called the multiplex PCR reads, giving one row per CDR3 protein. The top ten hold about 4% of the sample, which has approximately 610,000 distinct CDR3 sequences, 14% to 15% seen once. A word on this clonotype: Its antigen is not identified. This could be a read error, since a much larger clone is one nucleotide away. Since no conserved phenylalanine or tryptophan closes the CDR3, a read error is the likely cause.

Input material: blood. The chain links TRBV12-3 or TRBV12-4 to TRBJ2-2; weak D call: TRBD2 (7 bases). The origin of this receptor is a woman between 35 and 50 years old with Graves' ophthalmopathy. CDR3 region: CASTLGGGGTELFL. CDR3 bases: TGTGCCAGCACCTTGGGAGGGGGAGGGACGGAGCTGTTTCTT.